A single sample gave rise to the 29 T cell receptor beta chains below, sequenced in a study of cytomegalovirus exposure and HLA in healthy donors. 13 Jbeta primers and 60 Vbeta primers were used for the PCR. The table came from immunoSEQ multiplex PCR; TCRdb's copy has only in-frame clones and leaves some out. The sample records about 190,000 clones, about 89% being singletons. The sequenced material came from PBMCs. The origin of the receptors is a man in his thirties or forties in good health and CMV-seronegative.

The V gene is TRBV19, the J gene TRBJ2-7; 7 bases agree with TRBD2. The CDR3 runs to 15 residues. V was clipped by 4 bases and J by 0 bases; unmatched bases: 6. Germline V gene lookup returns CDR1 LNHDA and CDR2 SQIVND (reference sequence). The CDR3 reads CASSRRGLSSYEQYF. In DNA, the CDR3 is TGTGCCAGTAGTAGGCGGGGGTTGAGCTCCTACGAGCAGTACTTC.

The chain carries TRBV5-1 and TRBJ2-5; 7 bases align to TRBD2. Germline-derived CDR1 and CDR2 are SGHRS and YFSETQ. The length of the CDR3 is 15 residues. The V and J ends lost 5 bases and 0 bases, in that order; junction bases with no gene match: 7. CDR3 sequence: CASREGSGNQETQYF. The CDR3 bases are TGCGCCAGCAGGGAGGGCAGCGGGAACCAAGAGACCCAGTACTTC.

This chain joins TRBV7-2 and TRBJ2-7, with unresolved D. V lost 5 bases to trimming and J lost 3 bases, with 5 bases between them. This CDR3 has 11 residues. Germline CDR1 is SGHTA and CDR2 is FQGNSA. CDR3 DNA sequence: TGTGCCAGCAGCCTCTTCTACGAGCAGTACTTC. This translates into CASSLFYEQYF.

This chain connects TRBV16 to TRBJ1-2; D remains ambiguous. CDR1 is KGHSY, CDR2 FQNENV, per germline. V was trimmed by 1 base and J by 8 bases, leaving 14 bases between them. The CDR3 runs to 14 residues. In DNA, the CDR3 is TGTGCCAGCAGCCAATACGCGGGAGGGATCGGCTACACCTTC. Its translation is CASSQYAGGIGYTF.

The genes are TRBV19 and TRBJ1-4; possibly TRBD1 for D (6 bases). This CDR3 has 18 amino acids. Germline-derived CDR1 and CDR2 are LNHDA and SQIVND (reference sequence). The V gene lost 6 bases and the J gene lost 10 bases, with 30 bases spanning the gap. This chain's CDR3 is CASRGGTGGQFLLAKLFF. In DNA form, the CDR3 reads TGTGCCAGTAGAGGTGGCACCGGGGGGCAGTTTTTACTAGCAAAACTGTTTTTT.

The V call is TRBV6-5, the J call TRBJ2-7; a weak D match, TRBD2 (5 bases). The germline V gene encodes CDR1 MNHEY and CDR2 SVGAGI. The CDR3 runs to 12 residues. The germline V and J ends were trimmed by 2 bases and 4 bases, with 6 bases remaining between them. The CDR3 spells CASSYAGYEQYF. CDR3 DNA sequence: TGTGCCAGCAGTTACGCGGGTTACGAGCAGTACTTC.

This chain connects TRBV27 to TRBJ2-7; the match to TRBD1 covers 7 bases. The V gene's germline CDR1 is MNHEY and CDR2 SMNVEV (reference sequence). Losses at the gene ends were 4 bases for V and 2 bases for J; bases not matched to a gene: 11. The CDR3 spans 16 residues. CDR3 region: CASSSPSGGVAYEQYF. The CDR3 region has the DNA TGTGCCAGCAGTTCCCCCTCAGGGGGTGTCGCCTACGAGCAGTACTTC.

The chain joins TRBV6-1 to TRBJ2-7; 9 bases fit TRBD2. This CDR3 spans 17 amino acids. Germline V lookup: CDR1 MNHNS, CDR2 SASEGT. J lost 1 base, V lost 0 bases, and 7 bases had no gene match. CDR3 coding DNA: TGTGCCAGCAGTGAAGCGCGGGGGGGCATCAGGTCCTACGAGCAGTACTTC. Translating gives CASSEARGGIRSYEQYF.

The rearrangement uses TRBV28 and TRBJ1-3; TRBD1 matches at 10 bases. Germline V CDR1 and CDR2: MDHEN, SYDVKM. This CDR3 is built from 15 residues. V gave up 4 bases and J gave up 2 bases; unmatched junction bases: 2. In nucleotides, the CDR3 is TGTGCCAGCAGTTCGGGACAGGGGCCTGGAAACACCATATATTTT. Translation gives CASSSGQGPGNTIYF. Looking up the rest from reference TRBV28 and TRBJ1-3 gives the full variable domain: DVKVTQSSRYLVKRTGEKVFLECVQDMDHENMFWYRQDPGLGLRLIYFSYDVKMKEKGDIPEGYSVSREKKERFSLILESASTNQTSMYLCASSSGQGPGNTIYFGEGSWLTVV.

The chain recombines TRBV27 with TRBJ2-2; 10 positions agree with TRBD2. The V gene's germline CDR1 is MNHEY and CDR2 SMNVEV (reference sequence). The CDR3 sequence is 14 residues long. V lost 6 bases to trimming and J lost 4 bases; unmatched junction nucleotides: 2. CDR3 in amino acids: CASRGLAATGELFF. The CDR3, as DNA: TGTGCCAGCAGAGGACTAGCGGCCACCGGGGAGCTGTTTTTT.

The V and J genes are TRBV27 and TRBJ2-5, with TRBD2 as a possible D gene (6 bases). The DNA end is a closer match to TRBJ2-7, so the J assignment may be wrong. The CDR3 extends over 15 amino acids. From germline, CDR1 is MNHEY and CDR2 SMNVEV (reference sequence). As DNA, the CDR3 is TGTGCCAGCAGGCGTACCGGGACTTCGAGCCACGAGCAGTACTTC. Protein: CASRRTGTSSHEQYF.

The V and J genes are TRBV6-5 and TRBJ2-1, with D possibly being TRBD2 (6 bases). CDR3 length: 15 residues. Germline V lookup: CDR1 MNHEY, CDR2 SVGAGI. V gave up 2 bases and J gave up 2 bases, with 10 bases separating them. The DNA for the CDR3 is TGTGCCAGCAGTTACGAGGGAGGCGCCTACAATGAGCAGTTCTTC. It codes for CASSYEGGAYNEQFF.

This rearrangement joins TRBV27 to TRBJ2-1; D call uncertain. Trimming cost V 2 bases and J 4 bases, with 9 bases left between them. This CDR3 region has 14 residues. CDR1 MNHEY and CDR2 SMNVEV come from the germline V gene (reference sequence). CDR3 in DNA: TGTGCCAGCAGTTTACCGCAGAGGTACAATGAGCAGTTCTTC. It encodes CASSLPQRYNEQFF.

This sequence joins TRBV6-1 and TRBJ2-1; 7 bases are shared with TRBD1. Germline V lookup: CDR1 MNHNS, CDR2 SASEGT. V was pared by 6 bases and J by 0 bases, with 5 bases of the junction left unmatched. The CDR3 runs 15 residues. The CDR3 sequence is CASSTGAISYNEQFF. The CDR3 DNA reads TGTGCCAGCAGCACAGGGGCTATCTCCTACAATGAGCAGTTCTTC.

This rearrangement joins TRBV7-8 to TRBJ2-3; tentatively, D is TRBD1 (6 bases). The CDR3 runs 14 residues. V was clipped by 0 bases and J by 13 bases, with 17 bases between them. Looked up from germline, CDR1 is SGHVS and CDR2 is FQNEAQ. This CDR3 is CASSLASGELRKYF. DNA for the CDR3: TGTGCCAGCAGCTTAGCGTCAGGGGAGCTTCGGAAGTATTTT.

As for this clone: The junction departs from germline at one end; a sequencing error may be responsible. In nucleotides, the CDR3 is TGTGCCAGCAGGCGGACAGGGACCAACGGCCTGACTTTC. It is translated as CASRRTGTNGLTF. The rearrangement links TRBV14 to TRBJ2-6, with TRBD1 matching over 8 bases. Germline CDR1 reads SGHDN; CDR2 reads FVKESK. The CDR3 is 13 amino acids.

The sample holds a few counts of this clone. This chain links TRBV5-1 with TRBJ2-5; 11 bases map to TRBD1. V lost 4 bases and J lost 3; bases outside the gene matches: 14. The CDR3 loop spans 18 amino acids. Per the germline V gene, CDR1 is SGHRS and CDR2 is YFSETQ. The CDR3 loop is CASSRDRGSWFWEETQYF. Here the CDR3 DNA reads TGCGCCAGCAGCCGGGACAGGGGGTCATGGTTTTGGGAAGAGACCCAGTACTTC.

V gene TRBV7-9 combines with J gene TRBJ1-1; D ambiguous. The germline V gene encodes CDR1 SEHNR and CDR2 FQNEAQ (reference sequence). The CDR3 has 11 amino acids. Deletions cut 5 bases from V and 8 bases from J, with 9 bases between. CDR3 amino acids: CASSQPREAFF. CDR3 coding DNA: TGTGCCAGCAGCCAACCCAGGGAAGCTTTCTTT.

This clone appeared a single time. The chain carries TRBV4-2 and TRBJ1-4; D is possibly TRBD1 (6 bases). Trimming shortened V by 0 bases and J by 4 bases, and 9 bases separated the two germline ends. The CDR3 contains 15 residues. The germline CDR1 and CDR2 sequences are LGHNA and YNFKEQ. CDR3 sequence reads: CASSQETQGNEKLFF. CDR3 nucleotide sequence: TGTGCCAGCAGCCAAGAGACACAGGGTAATGAAAAACTGTTTTTT.

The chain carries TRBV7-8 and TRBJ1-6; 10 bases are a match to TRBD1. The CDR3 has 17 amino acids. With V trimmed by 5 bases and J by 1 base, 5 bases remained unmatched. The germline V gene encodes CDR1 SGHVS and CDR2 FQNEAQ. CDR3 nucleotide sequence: TGTGCCAGCAGCCCGAGGACAGGGGGGTCCTATAATTCACCCCTCCACTTT. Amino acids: CASSPRTGGSYNSPLHF.

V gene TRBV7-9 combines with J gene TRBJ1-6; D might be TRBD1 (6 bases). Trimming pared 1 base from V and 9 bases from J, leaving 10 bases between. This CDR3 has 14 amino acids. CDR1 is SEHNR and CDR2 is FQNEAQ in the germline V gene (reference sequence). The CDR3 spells CASSLDGGSSPLHF. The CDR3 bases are TGTGCCAGCAGCTTAGATGGGGGCTCTTCACCCCTCCACTTT.

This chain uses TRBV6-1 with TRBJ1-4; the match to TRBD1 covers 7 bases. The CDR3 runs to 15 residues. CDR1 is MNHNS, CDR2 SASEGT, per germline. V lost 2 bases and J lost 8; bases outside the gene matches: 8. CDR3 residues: CASSEQLQGREKLFF. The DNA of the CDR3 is TGTGCCAGCAGTGAACAGTTACAGGGGAGGGAAAAACTGTTTTTT.

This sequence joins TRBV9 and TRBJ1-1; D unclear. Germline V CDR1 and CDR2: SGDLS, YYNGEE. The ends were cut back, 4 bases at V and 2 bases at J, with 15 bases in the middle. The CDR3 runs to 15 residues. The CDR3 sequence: CASSPRSQVNTEAFF. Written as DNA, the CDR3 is TGTGCCAGCAGCCCTAGATCCCAAGTTAACACTGAAGCTTTCTTT. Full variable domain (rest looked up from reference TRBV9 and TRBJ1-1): DSGVTQTPKHLITATGQRVTLRCSPRSGDLSVYWYQQSLDQGLQFLIQYYNGEERAKGNILERFSAQQFPDLHSELNLSSLELGDSALYFCASSPRSQVNTEAFFGQGTRLTVV.

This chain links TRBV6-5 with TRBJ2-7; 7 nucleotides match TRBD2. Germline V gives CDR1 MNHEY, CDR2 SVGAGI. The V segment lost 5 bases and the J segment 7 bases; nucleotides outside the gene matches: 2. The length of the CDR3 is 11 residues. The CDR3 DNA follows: TGTGCCAGCAGTGGGGGACTAGAGCAGTACTTC. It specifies CASSGGLEQYF.

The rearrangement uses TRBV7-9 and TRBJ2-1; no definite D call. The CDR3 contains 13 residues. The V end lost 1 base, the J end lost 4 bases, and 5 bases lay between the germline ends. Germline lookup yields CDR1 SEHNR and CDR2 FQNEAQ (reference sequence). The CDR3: CASSLVVYNEQFF. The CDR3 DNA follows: TGTGCCAGCAGCTTAGTAGTGTACAATGAGCAGTTCTTC.

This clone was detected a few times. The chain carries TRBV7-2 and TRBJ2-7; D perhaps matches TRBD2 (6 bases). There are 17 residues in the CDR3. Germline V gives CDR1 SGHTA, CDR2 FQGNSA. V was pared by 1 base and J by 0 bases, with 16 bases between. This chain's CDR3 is CASSLESQRVTSYEQYF. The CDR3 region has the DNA TGTGCCAGCAGCTTAGAATCCCAGCGGGTCACCTCCTACGAGCAGTACTTC.

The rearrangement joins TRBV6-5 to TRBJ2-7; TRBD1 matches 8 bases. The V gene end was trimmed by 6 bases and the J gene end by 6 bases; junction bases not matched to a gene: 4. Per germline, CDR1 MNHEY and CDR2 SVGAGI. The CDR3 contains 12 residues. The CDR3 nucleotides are TGTGCCAGCAGCCAGGACAGGGTCGAGCAGTACTTC. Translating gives CASSQDRVEQYF.

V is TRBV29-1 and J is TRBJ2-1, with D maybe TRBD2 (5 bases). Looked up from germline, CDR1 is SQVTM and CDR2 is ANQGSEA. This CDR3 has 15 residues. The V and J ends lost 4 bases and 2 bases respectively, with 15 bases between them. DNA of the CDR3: TGCAGCGTTGGGGTCCGGGGAAACCCCTACAATGAGCAGTTCTTC. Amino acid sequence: CSVGVRGNPYNEQFF.

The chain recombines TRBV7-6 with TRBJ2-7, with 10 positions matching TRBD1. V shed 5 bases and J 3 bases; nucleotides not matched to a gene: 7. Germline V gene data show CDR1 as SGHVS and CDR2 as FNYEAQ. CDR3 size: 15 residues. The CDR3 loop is CASSEGTGAGYEQYF. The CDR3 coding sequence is TGTGCCAGCAGCGAGGGGACAGGGGCCGGCTACGAGCAGTACTTC.